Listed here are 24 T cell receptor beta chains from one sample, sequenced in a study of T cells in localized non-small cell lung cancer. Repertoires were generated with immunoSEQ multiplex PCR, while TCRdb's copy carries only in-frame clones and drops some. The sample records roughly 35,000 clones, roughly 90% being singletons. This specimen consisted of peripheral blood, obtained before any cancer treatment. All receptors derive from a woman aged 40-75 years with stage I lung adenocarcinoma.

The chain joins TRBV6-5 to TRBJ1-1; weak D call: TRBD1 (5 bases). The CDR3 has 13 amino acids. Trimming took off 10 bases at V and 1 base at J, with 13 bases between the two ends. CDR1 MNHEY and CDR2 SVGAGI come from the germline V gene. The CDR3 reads CATAVGENTEAFF. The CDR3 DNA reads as TGTGCCACGGCCGTGGGGGAGAACACTGAAGCTTTCTTT.

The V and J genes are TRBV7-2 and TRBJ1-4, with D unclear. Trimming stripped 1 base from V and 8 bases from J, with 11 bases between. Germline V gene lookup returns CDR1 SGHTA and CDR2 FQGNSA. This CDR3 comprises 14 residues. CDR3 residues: CASSLEGGFEKLFF. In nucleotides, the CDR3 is TGTGCCAGCAGCTTAGAGGGTGGGTTCGAAAAACTGTTTTTT.

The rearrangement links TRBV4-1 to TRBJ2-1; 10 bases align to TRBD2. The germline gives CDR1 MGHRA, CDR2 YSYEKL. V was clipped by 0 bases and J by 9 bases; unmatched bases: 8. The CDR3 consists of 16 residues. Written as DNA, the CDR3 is TGCGCCAGCAGCCAAGATCAGCAGCGGGGGGGCGGTGAGCAGTTCTTC. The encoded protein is CASSQDQQRGGGEQFF.

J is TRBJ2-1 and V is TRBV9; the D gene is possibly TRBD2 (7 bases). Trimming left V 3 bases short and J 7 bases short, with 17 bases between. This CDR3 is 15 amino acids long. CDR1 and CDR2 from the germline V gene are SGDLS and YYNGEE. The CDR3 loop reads CASSADGGPGNEQFF. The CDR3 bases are TGTGCCAGCAGCGCGGACGGGGGGCCTGGGAATGAGCAGTTCTTC.

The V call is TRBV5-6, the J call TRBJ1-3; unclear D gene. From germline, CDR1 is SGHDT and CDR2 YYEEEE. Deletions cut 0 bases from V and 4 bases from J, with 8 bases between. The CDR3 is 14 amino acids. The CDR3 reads CASSLADWGNTIYF. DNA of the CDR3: TGTGCCAGCAGCTTGGCGGACTGGGGAAACACCATATATTTT.

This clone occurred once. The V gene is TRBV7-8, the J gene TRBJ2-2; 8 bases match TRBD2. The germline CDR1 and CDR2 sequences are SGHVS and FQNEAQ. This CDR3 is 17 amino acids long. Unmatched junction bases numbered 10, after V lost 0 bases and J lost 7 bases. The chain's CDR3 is CASSLARAGEKVGELFF. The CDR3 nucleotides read TGTGCCAGCAGCTTAGCGCGAGCGGGGGAAAAGGTCGGGGAGCTGTTTTTT.

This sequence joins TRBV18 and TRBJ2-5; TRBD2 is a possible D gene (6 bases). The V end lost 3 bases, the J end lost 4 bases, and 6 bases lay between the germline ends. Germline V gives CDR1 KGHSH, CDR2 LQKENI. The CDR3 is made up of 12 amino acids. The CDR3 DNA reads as TGTGCCAGCTCACCCGGGAGAGAGACCCAGTACTTC. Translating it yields CASSPGRETQYF.

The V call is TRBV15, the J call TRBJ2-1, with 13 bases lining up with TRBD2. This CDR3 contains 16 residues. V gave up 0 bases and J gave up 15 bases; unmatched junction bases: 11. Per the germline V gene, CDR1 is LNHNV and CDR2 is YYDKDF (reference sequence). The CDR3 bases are TGTGCCACCAGCAGAGATCGACTAGCGGGGGGCGGGTGGCTGTTCTTC. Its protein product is CATSRDRLAGGGWLFF.

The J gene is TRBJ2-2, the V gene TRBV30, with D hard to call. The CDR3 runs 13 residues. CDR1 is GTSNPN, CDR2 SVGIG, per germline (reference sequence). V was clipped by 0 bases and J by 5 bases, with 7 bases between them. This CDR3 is CAWSVDWTGELFF. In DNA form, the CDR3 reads TGTGCCTGGAGTGTAGACTGGACCGGGGAGCTGTTTTTT.

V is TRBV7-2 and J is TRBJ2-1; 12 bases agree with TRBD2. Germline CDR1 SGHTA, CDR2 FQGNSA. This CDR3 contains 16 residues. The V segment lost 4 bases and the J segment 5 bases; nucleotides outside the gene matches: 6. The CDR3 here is CASSSWTSGDDNEQFF. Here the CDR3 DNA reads TGTGCCAGCAGCTCCTGGACTAGCGGGGATGACAATGAGCAGTTCTTC.

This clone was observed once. The CDR3: CASSLATGGSGYTF. CDR3 in DNA: TGTGCCAGCAGCTTAGCAACAGGGGGGAGTGGCTACACCTTC. J is TRBJ1-2 and V is TRBV7-6, with TRBD1 identical over 8 bases. J gave up 7 bases and V 0 bases, and 4 bases lay outside the gene matches. The CDR3 covers 14 residues. Per the germline V gene, CDR1 is SGHVS and CDR2 is FNYEAQ.

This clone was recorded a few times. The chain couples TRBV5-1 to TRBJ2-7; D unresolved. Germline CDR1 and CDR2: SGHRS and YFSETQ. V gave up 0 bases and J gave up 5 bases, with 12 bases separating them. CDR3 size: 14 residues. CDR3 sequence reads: CASSLGPPLNEQYF. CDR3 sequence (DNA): TGCGCCAGCAGCTTGGGACCGCCCTTAAACGAGCAGTACTTC.

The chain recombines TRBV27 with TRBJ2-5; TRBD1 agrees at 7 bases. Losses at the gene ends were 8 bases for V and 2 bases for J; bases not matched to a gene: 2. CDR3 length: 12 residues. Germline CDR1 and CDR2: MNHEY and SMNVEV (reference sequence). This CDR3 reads CASGQVQETQYF. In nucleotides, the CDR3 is TGTGCCAGCGGACAGGTGCAAGAGACCCAGTACTTC.

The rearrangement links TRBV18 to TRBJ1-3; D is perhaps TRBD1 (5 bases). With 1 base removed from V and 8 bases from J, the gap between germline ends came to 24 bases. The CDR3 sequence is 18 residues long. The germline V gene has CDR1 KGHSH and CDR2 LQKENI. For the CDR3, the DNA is TGTGCCAGCTCACCACGGGTGAATACGGGGGATCTGGCGGACACCATATATTTT. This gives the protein CASSPRVNTGDLADTIYF.

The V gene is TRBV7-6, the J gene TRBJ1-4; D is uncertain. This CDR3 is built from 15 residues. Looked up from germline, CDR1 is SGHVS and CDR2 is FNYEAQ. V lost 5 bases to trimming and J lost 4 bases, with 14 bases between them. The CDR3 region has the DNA TGTGCCAGCAGCGAGTTTATCGGTTATAATGAAAAACTGTTTTTT. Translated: CASSEFIGYNEKLFF.

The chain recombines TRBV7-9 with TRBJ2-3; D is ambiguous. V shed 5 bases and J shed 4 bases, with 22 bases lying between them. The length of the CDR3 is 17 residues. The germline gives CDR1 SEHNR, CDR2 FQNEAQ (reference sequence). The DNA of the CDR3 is TGTGCCAGCAGCCAAACCCACCGGCTCAAATGGGCAGATACGCAGTATTTT. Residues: CASSQTHRLKWADTQYF.

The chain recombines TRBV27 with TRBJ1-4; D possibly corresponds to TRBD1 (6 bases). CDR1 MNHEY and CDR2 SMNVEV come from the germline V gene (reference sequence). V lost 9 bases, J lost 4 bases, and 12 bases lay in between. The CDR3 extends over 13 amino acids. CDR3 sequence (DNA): TGTGCCAGTAGGCGGGACATTAATGAAAAACTGTTTTTT. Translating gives CASRRDINEKLFF.

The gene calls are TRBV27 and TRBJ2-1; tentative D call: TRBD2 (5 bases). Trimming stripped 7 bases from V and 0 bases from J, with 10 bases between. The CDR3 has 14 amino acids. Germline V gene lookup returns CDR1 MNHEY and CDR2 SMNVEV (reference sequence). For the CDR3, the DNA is TGTGCCAGCAAGGACTCGAGCTCCTACAATGAGCAGTTCTTC. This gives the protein CASKDSSSYNEQFF.

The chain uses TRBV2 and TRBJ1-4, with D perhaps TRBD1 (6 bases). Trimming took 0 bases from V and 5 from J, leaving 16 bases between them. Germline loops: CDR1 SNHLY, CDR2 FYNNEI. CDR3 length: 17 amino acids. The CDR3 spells CASSEAHYRAINEKLFF. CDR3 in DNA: TGTGCCAGCAGTGAAGCCCATTACAGGGCGATCAATGAAAAACTGTTTTTT. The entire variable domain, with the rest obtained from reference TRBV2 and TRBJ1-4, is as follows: EPEVTQTPSHQVTQMGQEVILRCVPISNHLYFYWYRQILGQKVEFLVSFYNNEISEKSEIFDDQFSVERPDGSNFTLKIRSTKLEDSAMYFCASSEAHYRAINEKLFFGSGTQLSVL.

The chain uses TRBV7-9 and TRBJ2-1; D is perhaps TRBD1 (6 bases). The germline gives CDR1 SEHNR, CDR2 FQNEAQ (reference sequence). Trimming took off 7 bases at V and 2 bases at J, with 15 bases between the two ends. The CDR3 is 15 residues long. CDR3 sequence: CASTPPDSAYNEQFF. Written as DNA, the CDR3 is TGTGCCAGCACCCCTCCGGACAGTGCCTACAATGAGCAGTTCTTC.

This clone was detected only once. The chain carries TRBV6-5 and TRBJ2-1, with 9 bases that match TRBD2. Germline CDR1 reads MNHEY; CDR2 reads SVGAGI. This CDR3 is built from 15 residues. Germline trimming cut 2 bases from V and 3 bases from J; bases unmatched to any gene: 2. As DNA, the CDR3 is TGTGCCAGCAGTTACCCTAGCGGGGACTACAATGAGCAGTTCTTC. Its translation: CASSYPSGDYNEQFF.

The CDR3 is CASSPMVRNTEAFF. The CDR3 bases are TGTGCCAGCAGCCCCATGGTGCGGAACACTGAAGCTTTCTTT. The chain combines TRBV11-2 with TRBJ1-1; no definite D call. Trimming took off 5 bases at V and 1 base at J, with 11 bases between the two ends. The CDR3 is 14 residues long. CDR1 and CDR2 from the germline V gene are SGHAT and FQNNGV.

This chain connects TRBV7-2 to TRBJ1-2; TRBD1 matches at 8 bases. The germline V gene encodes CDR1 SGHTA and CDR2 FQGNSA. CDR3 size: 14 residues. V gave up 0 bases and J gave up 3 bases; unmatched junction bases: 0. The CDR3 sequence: CASSLATGDYGYTF. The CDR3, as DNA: TGTGCCAGCAGCTTAGCGACAGGGGACTATGGCTACACCTTC.

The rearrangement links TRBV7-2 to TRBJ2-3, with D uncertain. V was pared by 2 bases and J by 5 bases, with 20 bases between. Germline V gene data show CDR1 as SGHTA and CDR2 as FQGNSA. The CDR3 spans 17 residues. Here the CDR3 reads CASSLYTVPTSRDTQYF. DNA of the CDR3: TGTGCCAGCAGCTTATATACAGTCCCCACCTCTAGAGATACGCAGTATTTT.